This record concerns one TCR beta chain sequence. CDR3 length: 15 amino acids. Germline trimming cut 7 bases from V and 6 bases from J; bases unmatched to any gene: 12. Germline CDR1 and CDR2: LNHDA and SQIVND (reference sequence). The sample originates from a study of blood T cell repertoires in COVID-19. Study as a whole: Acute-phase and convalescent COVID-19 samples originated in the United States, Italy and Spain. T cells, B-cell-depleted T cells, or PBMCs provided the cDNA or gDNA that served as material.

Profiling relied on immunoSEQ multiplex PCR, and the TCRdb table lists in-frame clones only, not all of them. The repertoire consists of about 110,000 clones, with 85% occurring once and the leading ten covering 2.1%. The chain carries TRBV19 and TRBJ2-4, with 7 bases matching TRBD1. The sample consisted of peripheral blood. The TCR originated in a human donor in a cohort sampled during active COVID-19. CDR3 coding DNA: TGTGCCAGTACCACAGATAACAGGGGACCAAACATTCAGTACTTC. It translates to CASTTDNRGPNIQYF.